A selection of T cell receptor beta chains follows, all from one sample in a study of CD8+CD57+ T cells in acquired aplastic anemia. TCRdb ran MiXCR on the reads and lists one entry per CDR3 protein. The sample lists approximately 170,000 distinct CDR3 sequences, around 60% occurring once. Sequencing was carried out using sorted CD4+, CD8+, or CD8+CD57+ T cells (not recorded which) from PBMCs. These receptors originate from a human donor in good health. CDR3s include the opening cysteine and the closing phenylalanine or tryptophan. Fields, in order: V gene, CDR3 length, D gene, J gene, clone size, CDR3 protein, CDR3 DNA. D genes are given only for firm matches. The size entry is marked missing in some rows and otherwise reads once, few, many or a size class.

>TRBV19|13|.|TRBJ2-6|once
CASSMWGANVLTF
TGTGCCAGTAGTATGTGGGGGGCCAACGTCCTGACTTTC
>TRBV6-1|13|TRBD1|TRBJ1-1|.
CASSYGTATEAFF
TGTGCCAGCAGTTACGGGACAGCCACTGAAGCTTTCTTT
>TRBV19|14|TRBD1|TRBJ2-1|.
CASSVGQYYNEQFF
TGTGCCAGTAGTGTGGGACAGTACTACAATGAGCAGTTCTTC
>TRBV10-2|16|.|TRBJ2-1|.
CASSESISSTYSEQFF
TGCGCCAGCAGTGAAAGCATCTCCAGCACCTACAGTGAGCAGTTCTTC
>TRBV25-1|12|.|TRBJ2-3|.
CASRRAGDTQYF
TGTGCCAGTCGGAGGGCCGGAGATACGCAGTATTTT
>TRBV19|12|.|TRBJ2-7|.
CASSMGGYEQYF
TGTGCCAGTAGCATGGGGGGCTACGAGCAGTACTTC
>TRBV7-9|18|.|TRBJ1-2|.
CASSRPRERTESNYGYTF
TGTGCCAGCAGCCGACCCCGGGAAAGGACGGAGTCTAACTATGGCTACACCTTC
>TRBV10-3|15|.|TRBJ2-7|.
CAISESYGTTYEQYF
TGTGCCATCAGTGAGTCGTATGGGACAACCTACGAGCAGTACTTC
>TRBV20-1|14|TRBD2|TRBJ2-2|.
CSASGSGNTGELFF
TGCAGTGCAAGCGGGAGTGGGAACACCGGGGAGCTGTTTTTT
>TRBV5-8|12|TRBD1|TRBJ1-1|.
CASSLTTGTAFF
TGTGCCAGCAGCTTAACGACAGGGACCGCTTTCTTT
>TRBV19|13|.|TRBJ1-6|few
CASGEVGESPLHF
TGTGCCAGTGGCGAAGTCGGTGAGTCACCCCTCCACTTT
>TRBV20-1|15|TRBD2|TRBJ2-1|.
CSAREIAGGFNEHFF
TGCAGCGCTAGAGAGATAGCGGGAGGGTTCAATGAGCATTTCTTC
>TRBV6-2/TRBV6-3|13|.|TRBJ1-2|many
CASRDPLHTGYTF
TGTGCCAGCAGAGACCCTTTACACACTGGCTACACCTTC
>TRBV5-4|16|TRBD2|TRBJ2-5|.
CASSLQRGGFQETQYF
TGTGCCAGCAGCTTGCAGCGGGGGGGATTCCAAGAGACCCAGTACTTC
>TRBV7-9|17|TRBD1|TRBJ1-1|.
CASSLPYGTGDGTEAFF
TGTGCCAGCAGCCTCCCCTACGGGACAGGGGACGGCACTGAAGCTTTCTTT
>TRBV20-1|15|.|TRBJ1-1|once
CSAREGLKLNTEAFF
TGCAGTGCTAGAGAGGGACTGAAGCTGAACACTGAAGCTTTCTTT
>TRBV7-8|14|.|TRBJ1-2|few
CASSSNQRWNGYTF
TGTGCCAGCAGTTCTAACCAGCGTTGGAATGGCTACACCTTC
>TRBV5-4|14|.|TRBJ1-1|.
CASSLLTGSTEAFF
TGTGCCAGCAGCTTGCTCACAGGGAGCACTGAAGCTTTCTTT
>TRBV7-9|13|TRBD2|TRBJ2-5|.
CASISGSRETQYF
TGTGCCAGCATCAGCGGGAGTCGGGAGACCCAGTACTTC
>TRBV25-1|14|TRBD1|TRBJ1-6|.
CASRDRGRHSPLHF
TGTGCCAGCAGAGACAGGGGGAGACATTCACCCCTCCACTTT
>TRBV7-9|14|.|TRBJ2-5|.
CASSPQEDARDQYF
TGTGCCAGCAGCCCCCAGGAAGACGCCAGGGACCAGTACTTC
>TRBV29-1|12|TRBD2|TRBJ2-1|once
CSAGTSGNEQFF
TGCAGCGCTGGGACTAGCGGGAATGAGCAGTTCTTC
>TRBV20-1|15|TRBD2|TRBJ2-7|.
CSARDRTSGAYEQYF
TGCAGTGCTAGAGATAGGACTAGCGGGGCCTACGAGCAGTACTTC
>TRBV9|16|.|TRBJ2-5|.
CASSVASRSGQEAQYF
TGTGCCAGCAGCGTAGCTAGCCGATCTGGCCAAGAGGCCCAGTACTTC
>TRBV7-9|16|.|TRBJ2-5|.
CASSLFGGHLSVTQYF
TGTGCCAGCAGCTTATTTGGGGGACATTTATCGGTGACCCAGTACTTC
>TRBV25-1|13|.|TRBJ2-5|once
CASRARGQETRYF
TGTGCCAGCCGTGCTAGAGGCCAAGAGACCCGGTACTTC
>TRBV5-6|15|TRBD2|TRBJ2-7|once
CASSPGRERGYEQYF
TGTGCCAGCAGCCCAGGGAGGGAAAGGGGCTACGAGCAGTACTTC
>TRBV20-1|15|TRBD2|TRBJ2-1|.
CSARLTSGSPNEQFF
TGCAGTGCCAGATTGACTAGCGGGAGCCCCAATGAGCAGTTCTTC